This T cell receptor (beta chain) was sequenced in a study of T cells after yellow fever vaccination. Overall study findings and caveats: The presence of abundant clonotypes contaminating from the bulk population was possible in FACS-sorted repertoires. Post-booster repertoires contained most primary-vaccination clones again (almost 97% CD4, approximately 88% CD8). Some clonotypes were seen in both the CD4 and the CD8 compartments. These made up a small share and likely arose from convergent recombination.

Trimming stripped 6 bases from V and 0 bases from J, with 16 bases between. CDR3 length: 16 residues. Per the germline V gene, CDR1 is SEHNR and CDR2 is FQNEAQ (reference sequence). This clonotype occurred many times. The antigen remains unidentified. 5'RACE template switching added a universal primer site and UMIs to TCR cDNA. TCRdb reprocessed the 5' RACE reads via MiXCR and lists one record per CDR3 protein. The data show about 150,000 distinct CDR3 sequences, with about 6.9% seen just once and more than 0.55% held by the top ten. The chain links TRBV7-9 to TRBJ2-3; D may be TRBD1 (6 bases). The receptor comes from a man aged 25 to 45 who received the YFV17D yellow fever vaccine. The sequenced sample was CD4+ T cells sorted from PBMCs, obtained 10 days after the yellow fever booster vaccination. The CDR3 DNA reads TGTGCCAGCAGGCCTGGGGGCACGATGAGCACAGATACGCAGTATTTT. Its translation is CASRPGGTMSTDTQYF.